This T cell receptor beta chain originates from a study of T cells in Graves' hyperthyroidism and ophthalmopathy. Findings and limits, study-wide: Ophthalmopathy was identified by the model a median about 6 months ahead of onset. Most expanded thyroid clonotypes above 0.001 recurred in blood.

In regard to this clonotype: Its antigen is unknown.

RNA transcripts provided the source from which TCR beta CDR3 regions were amplified. The HTBI set primed first-round TCR CDR3 RT-PCR. Each CDR3 protein is one row after TCRdb ran MiXCR on the multiplex PCR reads. This sample has a few hundred thousand distinct CDR3 sequences, with 22% found just once. Ophthalmopathy cases scored 3 or more on the Clinical Activity Score and 4 or more on NOSPECS grade, with duration below 3 months. Orbital computed tomography, thyroid ultrasound, serum thyroxine and TRAb, and clinical symptoms together informed the diagnoses. The CDR3 is 11 amino acids. Germline CDR1 and CDR2: SQVTM and ANQGSEA. The ends were cut back, 5 bases at V and 9 bases at J, with 11 bases in the middle.

The specimen sequenced was blood. This TCR was recovered from a woman aged 70-85 years with Graves' ophthalmopathy. The chain links TRBV29-1 to TRBJ2-1; D is uncertain. This CDR3 reads CSVIGLGEQFF. The DNA of the CDR3 is TGCAGCGTTATTGGCTTAGGTGAGCAGTTCTTC.